Sequencing of this T cell receptor beta chain was carried out in a study of T cells in Graves' hyperthyroidism and ophthalmopathy. Study-level findings and limits: Stable hyperthyroidism was separated from ophthalmopathy by a model based on 13 V-J features.

At least ten counts were recorded for this clonotype. Antigen unknown. Authors of the study amplified TCR beta CDR3 regions from RNA transcripts. Initially, a first-round RT-PCR of the TCR CDR3 employed the HTBI primer set. Each CDR3 protein gets one entry after TCRdb re-called the multiplex PCR reads with MiXCR. The sample includes more than 350,000 distinct CDR3 sequences, roughly 15% of them seen just once. CDR3 length equals 14 residues. In germline, CDR1 is MNHEY, CDR2 SVGAGI. Trimming shortened V by 0 bases and J by 6 bases, and 11 bases separated the two germline ends. Active moderate-to-severe ophthalmopathy, Clinical Activity Score at least 3, NOSPECS at least 4, under 3 months' duration.

The clonotype comes from a woman between 25 and 40 years old with Graves' ophthalmopathy. V gene TRBV6-5 combines with J gene TRBJ1-2; a weak D match, TRBD1 (6 bases). Specimen: blood. In nucleotides, the CDR3 is TGTGCCAGCAGTTACTCGACAGGATCGGATGGCTACACCTTC. It is translated as CASSYSTGSDGYTF.